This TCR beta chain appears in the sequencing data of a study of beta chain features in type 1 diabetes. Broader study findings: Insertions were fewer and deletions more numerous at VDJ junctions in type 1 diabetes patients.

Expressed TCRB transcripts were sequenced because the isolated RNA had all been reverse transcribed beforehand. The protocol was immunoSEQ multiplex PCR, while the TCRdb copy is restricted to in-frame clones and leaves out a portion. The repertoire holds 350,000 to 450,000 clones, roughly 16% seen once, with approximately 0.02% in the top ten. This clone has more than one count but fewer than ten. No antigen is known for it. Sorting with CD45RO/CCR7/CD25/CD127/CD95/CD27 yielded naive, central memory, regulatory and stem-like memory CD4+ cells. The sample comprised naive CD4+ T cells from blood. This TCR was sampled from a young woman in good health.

For the CDR3, the DNA is TGTGCCAGCAGTGTTAGATACAATGAGCAGTTCTTC. Translating it yields CASSVRYNEQFF. The chain recombines TRBV25-1 with TRBJ2-1; D is uncertain. Germline CDR1 is MGHDK and CDR2 is SYGVNS. Trimming stripped 4 bases from V and 4 bases from J, with 5 bases between. The CDR3 length is 12 residues.